What follows describes a single T cell receptor (beta chain). This entry belongs to a study of graft-versus-host responses after intestinal transplantation. Sequencing was performed with immunoSEQ multiplex PCR; in TCRdb, only in-frame clones are kept and a portion is missing. This sample has fewer than 100,000 clones; about 82% occur once, and the top ten carry approximately 1.5%. The sample here was PBMCs, taken 255 days after intestinal transplant. This TCR derives from a human patient who received an intestinal transplant, so some T cells may come from the graft donor.

The CDR3 nucleotides are TGTGCCAGTAGTATACTCTTCGCAGGGGGCATGGAGACCCAGTACTTC. It translates to CASSILFAGGMETQYF. The J gene is TRBJ2-5, the V gene TRBV19, with 8 nucleotides matching TRBD1. The CDR3 is 16 amino acids. Trimming removed 2 bases from V and 5 bases from J; junction bases left unmatched: 10. CDR1 and CDR2 from the germline V gene are LNHDA and SQIVND (reference sequence).